A single sample gave rise to the 10 T cell receptor beta chains below, sequenced in a study of human T cells and chemical hapten exposure. Time point meaning: patch test 1, 2 weeks after DPC sensitization. Specified treatment: therapeutic diphenylcyclopropenone sensitization with weekly scalp DPC. TCRdb re-derived calls from the RACE reads in MiXCR, one entry per CDR3 protein. Of around 300,000 distinct CDR3 sequences listed, 5.5% to 8% are singletons. The source material was whole blood, sampled in connection with sensitization to the hapten diphenylcyclopropenone (DPC). The origin of the receptors is a woman aged 18-29 years with alopecia areata. Some clones in this sample may be carry-over from other donors' samples.

This clonotype was seen repeatedly, ten times or more. This chain links TRBV20-1 with TRBJ2-1; no clear D. There are 11 residues in the CDR3. The germline CDR1 and CDR2 sequences are DFQATT and SNEGSKA (reference sequence). Trimming stripped 6 bases from V and 5 bases from J, with 8 bases between. The CDR3 loop reads CSAGGNNEQFF. The CDR3 nucleotides read TGCAGTGCCGGCGGTAACAATGAGCAGTTCTTC.

The chain carries TRBV6-5 and TRBJ1-5; 8 nucleotides match TRBD1. Unmatched junction bases numbered 9, after V lost 4 bases and J lost 7 bases. Germline V gives CDR1 MNHEY, CDR2 SVGAGI. The CDR3 extends over 15 amino acids. The CDR3 is CASSFHQGAGQPQHF. CDR3 coding DNA: TGTGCCAGCAGTTTTCACCAGGGGGCAGGGCAGCCCCAGCATTTT.

This clonotype showed up just a few times. This sequence joins TRBV7-3 and TRBJ2-2; no firm D call. Germline CDR1 SGHTA, CDR2 FQGTGA. V lost 7 bases and J 1 base, leaving 10 bases between the germline ends. There are 14 residues in the CDR3. Here the CDR3 reads CASTPNLNTGELFF. CDR3 DNA sequence: TGTGCCAGCACCCCGAACCTGAACACCGGGGAGCTGTTTTTT.

This chain links TRBV12-3 or TRBV12-4 with TRBJ1-2; D is perhaps TRBD1 (6 bases). The CDR3 loop spans 14 amino acids. Trimming shortened V by 6 bases and J by 3 bases, and 14 bases separated the two germline ends. This CDR3 reads CASRLAGADYGYTF. DNA of the CDR3: TGTGCCAGCAGGCTCGCAGGGGCTGACTATGGCTACACCTTC.

This chain links TRBV5-1 with TRBJ2-3; D is undetermined. Germline V gene sequence: CDR1 SGHRS, CDR2 YFSETQ. The CDR3 covers 13 residues. The ends were cut back, 6 bases at V and 4 bases at J, with 12 bases in the middle. As DNA, the CDR3 is TGCGCCAGCACCTCCACCGCATCAGATACGCAGTATTTT. Translated: CASTSTASDTQYF.

This chain links TRBV7-8 with TRBJ1-4; perhaps TRBD1 as D (6 bases). The germline V gene has CDR1 SGHVS and CDR2 FQNEAQ. CDR3 length equals 15 residues. Trimming took 3 bases from V and 8 from J, leaving 16 bases between them. Written as DNA, the CDR3 is TGTGCCAGCAGCTTGGCCCTGGGGGGCTTAGAAAAACTGTTTTTT. Amino acid sequence: CASSLALGGLEKLFF.

Regarding this clonotype: With a much larger clone just one base away, this may be a read error. CDR3 protein: CASCQGKSGYTF. The CDR3 DNA sequence: TGTGCCAGCTGTCAGGGAAAGAGTGGCTACACCTTC. The J gene is TRBJ1-2, the V gene TRBV7-2; TRBD1 is a possible D gene (5 bases). Germline CDR1 is SGHTA and CDR2 is FQGNSA. The CDR3 totals 12 residues. V lost 8 bases to trimming and J lost 7 bases, with 14 bases between them. The whole variable domain, remainder taken from reference TRBV7-2 and TRBJ1-2, is GAGVSQSPSNKVTEKGKDVELRCDPISGHTALYWYRQSLGQGLEFLIYFQGNSAPDKSGLPSDRFSAERTGGSVSTLTIQRTQQEDSAVYLCASCQGKSGYTFGSGTRLTVV.

The sample holds many counts of this clonotype. V is TRBV14 and J is TRBJ2-6, with TRBD1 matching 9 bases. Trimming at V came to 1 base and at J to 12 bases, leaving 7 bases not matched to a gene. The germline CDR1 and CDR2 sequences are SGHDN and FVKESK. The CDR3 loop spans 15 amino acids. The CDR3 is CASSQGDRAYSVLTF. The CDR3 region has the DNA TGTGCCAGCAGCCAAGGGGACAGGGCCTATTCCGTCCTGACTTTC.

This clonotype has only a few counts. V is TRBV7-9 and J is TRBJ1-1, with D perhaps TRBD1 (5 bases). The CDR3 length is 14 residues. CDR1 is SEHNR and CDR2 is FQNEAQ in the germline V gene (reference sequence). Trimming removed 5 bases from V and 4 bases from J, with 14 bases in between. CDR3 loop: CASSVGRRGTEAFF. CDR3 bases: TGTGCCAGCAGCGTAGGACGGAGGGGCACTGAAGCTTTCTTT.

Details on this clonotype: One end of the junction is discordant with germline, which a read error may explain. V usage is TRBV5-6 and J usage is TRBJ2-3, with a tentative D call TRBD1 (7 bases). The CDR3 is made up of 16 amino acids. Germline lookup yields CDR1 SGHDT and CDR2 YYEEEE. The CDR3 reads CASSLSTGRDTDTQFF. The CDR3 nucleotides read TGTGCCAGCAGCTTGTCGACAGGGCGGGACACAGATACGCAGTTTTTT.